One sample yielded the 21 T cell receptor beta chains listed below, sequenced in a study of vaccination and CD4 T cells after COVID-19. Using its own MiXCR run on the PCR reads, TCRdb lists one record per CDR3 protein. The repertoire holds about 18,000 distinct CDR3 sequences, with 50% to 65% as singletons. Sequencing used CD4+ T cells from blood, obtained after SARS-CoV-2 vaccination. The source is a human donor who had recovered from COVID-19.

This clonotype has only one observation. V is TRBV6-1 and J is TRBJ2-7; 7 positions match TRBD1. V was clipped by 6 bases and J by 4 bases; unmatched bases: 15. The germline gives CDR1 MNHNS, CDR2 SASEGT. The CDR3 is 16 amino acids. Written as DNA, the CDR3 is TGTGCCAGCAGAGACCGGGACAGTGGGACCGGGTACGAGCAGTACTTC. It is translated as CASRDRDSGTGYEQYF.

This rearrangement joins TRBV19 to TRBJ2-1; 15 positions agree with TRBD2. This CDR3 has 16 residues. V gave up 7 bases and J gave up 10 bases; unmatched junction bases: 11. CDR1 and CDR2 (germline): LNHDA, SQIVND (reference sequence). The CDR3 loop is CASTSAGLAGGKEQFF. The CDR3 DNA reads as TGTGCCAGTACCAGCGCGGGACTAGCGGGGGGCAAGGAGCAGTTCTTC.

There are a few counts of this clonotype. The chain is built from TRBV6-1 and TRBJ2-7, with TRBD2 matching over 7 bases. The CDR3 sequence is 15 residues long. With V trimmed by 3 bases and J by 0 bases, 5 bases remained unmatched. From germline, CDR1 is MNHNS and CDR2 SASEGT. This chain's CDR3 is CASSEMAGDSYEQYF. The CDR3 nucleotides read TGTGCCAGCAGTGAGATGGCGGGAGACTCCTACGAGCAGTACTTC.

The chain uses TRBV28 and TRBJ1-1; D might be TRBD1 (5 bases). Looked up from germline, CDR1 is MDHEN and CDR2 is SYDVKM. The V end lost 1 base, the J end lost 1 base, and 16 bases lay between the germline ends. This CDR3 has 17 amino acids. The DNA of the CDR3 is TGTGCCAGCAGTTTATATGGGGCTGGGAGAAGGAACACTGAAGCTTTCTTT. Amino acid sequence: CASSLYGAGRRNTEAFF.

The chain joins TRBV21-1 to TRBJ1-5. TRBV21-1 is noted as a pseudogene. CDR3 length: 12 amino acids. This CDR3 reads CASSKGLQPQHF. In DNA, the CDR3 is TGTGCCAGCAGCAAGGGGCTTCAGCCCCAGCATTTT.

The chain is built from TRBV20-1 and TRBJ1-5; D unresolved. Germline-derived CDR1 and CDR2 are DFQATT and SNEGSKA (reference sequence). V lost 4 bases and J 0 bases, leaving 7 bases between the germline ends. The CDR3 has 13 residues. Written as DNA, the CDR3 is TGCAGTGCTACCGACGATAGCAATCAGCCCCAGCATTTT. The encoded protein is CSATDDSNQPQHF.

The rearrangement links TRBV7-9 to TRBJ2-7; TRBD2 might be the D (5 bases). The CDR3 sequence is 15 residues long. With 3 bases removed from V and 2 bases from J, the gap between germline ends came to 14 bases. Germline loops: CDR1 SEHNR, CDR2 FQNEAQ (reference sequence). CDR3 protein: CASSLGLGRTYEQYF. The DNA of the CDR3 is TGTGCCAGCAGCTTGGGTCTAGGGAGAACCTACGAGCAGTACTTC.

This clonotype has a single count. The chain uses TRBV30 and TRBJ2-5; 10 bases are a match to TRBD2. The CDR3 extends over 15 amino acids. CDR1 and CDR2 from the germline V gene are GTSNPN and SVGIG (reference sequence). V gave up 0 bases and J gave up 5 bases; unmatched junction bases: 6. CDR3 bases: TGTGCCTGGAGTGTGGGGGCTAGCGGGAGTGAGACCCAGTACTTC. Its protein is CAWSVGASGSETQYF.

Note on this clonotype: Compared with germline, one end of the junction differs, possibly owing to a read error. The chain couples TRBV7-7 to TRBJ2-1, with D maybe TRBD2 (5 bases). CDR1 is SSHAT, CDR2 FNYEAQ, per germline (reference sequence). The CDR3 has 15 residues. The CDR3 sequence: CASSPRVGAYNEQFF. The CDR3 region has the DNA TGTGCTAGCAGCCCGCGGGTCGGTGCCTACAATGAGCAGTTCTTC.

V usage is TRBV6-1 and J usage is TRBJ2-1; 11 positions match TRBD2. Germline assignment: CDR1 MNHNS and CDR2 SASEGT. The CDR3 is 15 residues long. Losses at the gene ends were 5 bases for V and 4 bases for J; bases not matched to a gene: 4. The CDR3 nucleotides are TGTGCCAGCAGTACCCTAGCGGGAGGATACAATGAGCAGTTCTTC. Translating it yields CASSTLAGGYNEQFF.

This clonotype was detected only a few times. The V gene is TRBV11-2, the J gene TRBJ2-2, with 16 bases lining up with TRBD2. V lost 5 bases, J lost 6 bases, and 6 bases stayed unmatched. This CDR3 spans 17 amino acids. Germline V CDR1 and CDR2: SGHAT, FQNNGV. CDR3 DNA: TGTGCCAGCAGCCCGCCGGGACTAGCGGGAGGGTCCGGGGAGCTGTTTTTT. This encodes CASSPPGLAGGSGELFF.

Only a few counts were recorded for this clonotype. The rearrangement uses TRBV7-3 and TRBJ2-3; 11 bases are a match to TRBD2. The germline gives CDR1 SGHTA, CDR2 FQGTGA. This CDR3 has 15 amino acids. V dropped 4 bases and J dropped 6; count of bases not matched to a gene: 6. CDR3 loop: CASSSRGTSGDTQYF. The CDR3 DNA reads TGTGCCAGCAGCTCGCGCGGGACTAGCGGCGATACGCAGTATTTT.

The V gene is TRBV20-1, the J gene TRBJ2-7; D may correspond to TRBD1 or TRBD2 (5 bases each). V was shortened by 1 base and J by 7 bases, with 17 bases between the two germline ends. CDR1 and CDR2 (germline): DFQATT, SNEGSKA (reference sequence). There are 14 residues in the CDR3. The chain's CDR3 is CSARADTPGKEQYF. For the CDR3, the DNA is TGCAGTGCTAGAGCGGACACCCCGGGGAAGGAGCAGTACTTC.

The chain employs TRBV18 and TRBJ2-4; TRBD2 agrees at 15 bases. Looked up from germline, CDR1 is KGHSH and CDR2 is LQKENI. Trimming cost V 3 bases and J 8 bases; bases outside gene matches: 5. CDR3 length equals 16 residues. The CDR3 nucleotides are TGTGCCAGCTCACCGGGGACTAGCGGGAGGACAGACATTCAGTACTTC. This sequence encodes CASSPGTSGRTDIQYF.

This clonotype was found a few times. The chain links TRBV6-2 or TRBV6-3 to TRBJ2-3; no definite D call. The CDR3 sequence is 11 residues long. The germline V and J ends were trimmed by 6 bases and 3 bases, with 4 bases remaining between them. Per the germline V gene, CDR1 is MNHEY and CDR2 is SVGEGT. The CDR3 reads CASSRTDTQYF. CDR3 coding DNA: TGTGCCAGCAGCCGTACAGATACGCAGTATTTT.

The rearrangement joins TRBV20-1 to TRBJ2-7; possibly TRBD1 for D (5 bases). Per the germline V gene, CDR1 is DFQATT and CDR2 is SNEGSKA (reference sequence). CDR3 length: 12 amino acids. Trimming removed 4 bases from V and 4 bases from J, with 11 bases in between. CDR3: CSAKDSAYEQYF. The CDR3 DNA reads as TGCAGTGCTAAAGACAGCGCATACGAGCAGTACTTC.

V gene TRBV5-5 combines with J gene TRBJ2-7, with a tentative D call TRBD2 (6 bases). The germline CDR1 and CDR2 sequences are SGHKS and YYEKEE (reference sequence). This CDR3 is 14 amino acids long. The V gene lost 4 bases and the J gene lost 0 bases, with 11 bases spanning the gap. The CDR3 here is CASSTDYFSYEQYF. DNA of the CDR3: TGTGCCAGCAGCACGGACTATTTCTCCTACGAGCAGTACTTC.

The chain recombines TRBV7-2 with TRBJ2-1, with D perhaps being TRBD1 or TRBD2 (7 bases each). V was trimmed by 5 bases and J by 7 bases, leaving 15 bases between them. The germline gives CDR1 SGHTA, CDR2 FQGNSA. There are 14 residues in the CDR3. The CDR3 DNA is TGTGCCAGCAGCCCCGGGGGGACAGCAAATGAGCAGTTCTTC. Translating it yields CASSPGGTANEQFF.

The chain combines TRBV19 with TRBJ2-7; D could derive from TRBD1 or TRBD2 (5 bases each). CDR3 length: 14 residues. The germline gives CDR1 LNHDA, CDR2 SQIVND (reference sequence). The ends were cut back, 4 bases at V and 2 bases at J, with 12 bases in the middle. The CDR3 region has the DNA TGTGCCAGTAGTACCAGGGACCACCCCTACGAGCAGTACTTC. Translating it yields CASSTRDHPYEQYF.

J is TRBJ2-5 and V is TRBV15; no firm D call. Germline loops: CDR1 LNHNV, CDR2 YYDKDF (reference sequence). The CDR3 has 13 residues. Trimming pared 0 bases from V and 1 base from J, leaving 3 bases between. Here the CDR3 reads CATSRDRQETQYF. Here the CDR3 DNA reads TGTGCCACCAGCAGAGACCGCCAAGAGACCCAGTACTTC.

The chain is built from TRBV28 and TRBJ2-5, with 8 bases aligning to TRBD2. The germline gives CDR1 MDHEN, CDR2 SYDVKM. The V and J ends lost 10 bases and 5 bases, in that order; junction bases with no gene match: 12. The CDR3 length is 14 residues. The DNA of the CDR3 is TGTGCCACCGGGGGGGGAGCCCCGCGGGAGACCCAGTACTTC. Its protein is CATGGGAPRETQYF.